Sequencing of this T cell receptor (beta chain) was carried out in a study of cytotoxic CD8 clonotypes in ibrutinib-treated CLL. As for the study in general: Investigators collected response samples after a median about twelve months of treatment, range 6 to 36. Sample averages reached 250,000 or so productive templates and tens of thousands of productive rearrangements.

Assay: immunoSEQ multiplex PCR; the TCRdb copy retains only in-frame clones and omits some. The data show roughly 180,000 clones, under 90% seen once. Germline V lookup: CDR1 SGHNT, CDR2 YENEEA. The CDR3 runs to 13 residues. V lost 2 bases and J lost 3, with 7 bases in between. This receptor was obtained from a human donor with chronic lymphocytic leukemia. The source material was PBMCs, sampled after 24 months of ibrutinib treatment. The genes are TRBV11-3 and TRBJ1-2; the D is unclear. CDR3 sequence (DNA): TGTGCCAGCAGCTTAAATTTGTACTATGGCTACACCTTC. Translation gives CASSLNLYYGYTF. Full variable domain (rest looked up from reference TRBV11-3 and TRBJ1-2): EAGVVQSPRYKIIEKKQPVAFWCNPISGHNTLYWYLQNLGQGPELLIRYENEEAVDDSQLPKDRFSAERLKGVDSTLKIQPAELGDSAVYLCASSLNLYYGYTFGSGTRLTVV.